Listed below are T cell receptor beta chains from one sample, sequenced in a study of Graves' ophthalmopathy and Graves' hyperthyroidism. TCRdb called the multiplex PCR reads again in MiXCR, with one record for every CDR3 protein. The table lists about 620,000 distinct CDR3 sequences, about 24% of them singletons. Specimen: peripheral blood. Receptors were obtained from a woman under 30 with stable Graves' hyperthyroidism. Some clones in this sample may be carry-over from other donors' samples. The CDR3 runs from the conserved cysteine through the conserved F or W. A clone size is listed for some rows: how often the clone was seen (once, few, many), or a class if it is expanded.

V gene: TRBV20-1; clone size: many; CDR3 protein: CSARDPRLANYGYTF
V gene: TRBV9; clone size: many; CDR3 protein: CASSVSSGGEQYF
V gene: TRBV9; clone size: few; CDR3 protein: CASSYSGTVTGELFF
V gene: TRBV6-5; clone size: -; CDR3 protein: CASSYFPGAYGYTF
V gene: TRBV6-1; clone size: many; CDR3 protein: CASSPSGGKETQYF
V gene: TRBV28; clone size: many; CDR3 protein: CASSSHYEQYF
V gene: TRBV28; clone size: many; CDR3 protein: CASSLDTPNIQYF
V gene: TRBV30; clone size: -; CDR3 protein: CAWTPIGDYGYTF
V gene: TRBV5-6; clone size: -; CDR3 protein: CASSLKESVGTGELFF
V gene: TRBV2; clone size: -; CDR3 protein: CASSELRGTKETQYF
V gene: TRBV18; clone size: many; CDR3 protein: CASSPPGGLNTEAFF
V gene: TRBV6-1; clone size: once; CDR3 protein: CASSEWAGDTYEQYF
V gene: TRBV6-1; clone size: few; CDR3 protein: CASTPGALANTGELFF
V gene: TRBV6-5; clone size: -; CDR3 protein: CASSYAWGSYGYTF
V gene: TRBV5-1; clone size: -; CDR3 protein: CASPTAGGRLASVGTQYF
V gene: TRBV28; clone size: -; CDR3 protein: CASSGDFIAGAVYEQYF
V gene: TRBV6-1; clone size: many; CDR3 protein: CASSPREGGRAKNIQYF
V gene: TRBV20-1; clone size: many; CDR3 protein: CSVAGQGNTGELFF
V gene: TRBV20-1; clone size: many; CDR3 protein: CSALPSQGYQPQHF
V gene: TRBV12-3/TRBV12-4; clone size: -; CDR3 protein: CASSFPQNYGYTF
V gene: TRBV6-1; clone size: once; CDR3 protein: CASRRQGSTSNYGYTF
V gene: TRBV18; clone size: many; CDR3 protein: CASSPGLNSEAFF
V gene: TRBV6-1; clone size: many; CDR3 protein: CARSDDENYGYTF
V gene: TRBV3-1; clone size: many; CDR3 protein: CASSQDVVLFF
V gene: TRBV27; clone size: many; CDR3 protein: CASSYDRARNEQYF
V gene: TRBV2; clone size: many; CDR3 protein: CASSILQLGNTEAFF
V gene: TRBV5-6; clone size: -; CDR3 protein: CASSLDVTSGGDVTQYF
V gene: TRBV28; clone size: many; CDR3 protein: CASSDPGRKETQYF
V gene: TRBV12-3/TRBV12-4; clone size: -; CDR3 protein: CASSFTIWGIQGRGTEAFF
V gene: TRBV20-1; clone size: many; CDR3 protein: CSASLARSGELFF
V gene: TRBV29-1; clone size: -; CDR3 protein: CSTWTGGLETQYF
V gene: TRBV6-1; clone size: -; CDR3 protein: CAIWEGERLFF
V gene: TRBV18; clone size: few; CDR3 protein: CASSPVTAASGNTIYF
V gene: TRBV12-3/TRBV12-4; clone size: -; CDR3 protein: CASRTRWTSCCTDTQYF
V gene: TRBV24-1; clone size: many; CDR3 protein: CATSDSGQPSYEQYF